This T cell receptor (beta chain) was captured in a study of shared clonotypes between healthy human individuals. A remark on this clone: The antigen is undetermined.

General observations from the study: Sorted-subset sequencing, rarefaction showed, was incomplete despite large depth. The naive CD4 repertoires of several donors were compared, and around 5% of clonotypes were shared. Relative to memory subsets, naive subsets generally showed larger estimated richness.

Everyone who donated was a Caucasian adult who lived in Nashville, Tennessee. TCRdb's table, derived via immunoSEQ multiplex PCR, lists solely in-frame clones and lacks some. There are roughly 2.2 million clones in the sample; 93% occur only once, and 0.39% lies in the top ten. The receptor comes from a man younger than 35 in good health. Some clones in this sample may be carry-over from other donors' samples. The specimen was naive CD4+ T cells from PBMCs. Noted subset: CD45RA+ positively selected.

The CDR3 region is CASSPPTSRRAIYNEQFF. DNA of the CDR3: TGTGCCAGCAGCCCACCAACTTCAAGGAGGGCGATCTACAATGAGCAGTTCTTC. The chain has TRBV14 and TRBJ2-1; a weak D match, TRBD2 (6 bases). The CDR3 totals 18 residues. The V gene's germline CDR1 is SGHDN and CDR2 FVKESK. The V and J ends lost 4 bases and 3 bases respectively, with 22 bases between them.